Listed below are T cell receptor beta chains from one sample, sequenced in a study of regulatory T cells in long-lasting Graves disease. Each CDR3 protein gets one entry after TCRdb re-called the multiplex PCR reads with MiXCR. This repertoire shows 500,000 or so distinct CDR3 sequences, roughly 16% found once; its top ten account for over 9%. This sample also belongs to another study, concerning T cells in Graves' hyperthyroidism and ophthalmopathy.

This sample comprised peripheral blood mononuclear cells (PBMCs), obtained at new diagnosis, from a patient treated with antithyroid drugs. These receptors came from a man aged 35 to 55 with Graves disease. Each CDR3 is given with its conserved first and last residue. D genes are given only for firm matches. Expanded clones are given a class, and other clones once, few, many or no size at all.

14 TRBJ2-7 TRBV4-1 NA NA CASSQHGRRNEQYF TGCGCCAGCAGCCAACACGGGAGAAGAAACGAGCAGTACTTC
14 TRBJ2-3 TRBV30 many NA CAWSVSLSTDTQYF TGTGCCTGGAGTGTATCCCTTAGCACAGATACGCAGTATTTT
14 TRBJ2-7 TRBV11-1 NA NA CASSLRRNSYEQYF TGTGCCAGCAGCTTACGCAGGAACTCCTACGAGCAGTACTTC
12 TRBJ1-5 TRBV30 many NA CAWSDRDQPQHF TGTGCCTGGAGTGACCGCGATCAGCCCCAGCATTTT
13 TRBJ1-2 TRBV29-1 many NA CSIWTPHDYGYTF TGCAGCATTTGGACACCTCATGACTATGGCTACACCTTC
16 TRBJ2-1 TRBV28 many TRBD2 CASSSGRARSDNEQFF TGTGCCAGCAGTAGCGGGAGGGCCAGGTCCGACAATGAGCAGTTCTTC
14 TRBJ2-1 TRBV11-2 many NA CASSLEGGNNEQFF TGTGCCAGCAGCTTAGAGGGGGGCAACAATGAGCAGTTCTTC
14 TRBJ2-4 TRBV5-1 few TRBD1 CASSSGQGSSIQYF TGCGCCAGCAGCTCGGGACAGGGTTCGAGCATTCAGTACTTC
15 TRBJ1-1 TRBV7-9 NA NA CASSLTAPRGTEAFF TGTGCCAGCAGCTTAACGGCACCGCGGGGGACTGAAGCTTTCTTT
18 TRBJ2-3 TRBV11-2 many TRBD2 CASSLERTSGRAHDTQYF TGTGCCAGCAGCTTAGAGAGGACTAGCGGGAGGGCCCACGATACGCAGTATTTT
16 TRBJ2-6 TRBV3-1 few TRBD2 CASTISGPAGANVLTF TGTGCCAGCACGATTAGCGGGCCAGCTGGGGCCAACGTCCTGACTTTC
13 TRBJ1-3 TRBV3-1 many NA CASSRQFGNTIYF TGTGCCAGCAGCCGGCAGTTCGGAAACACCATATATTTT
11 TRBJ2-7 TRBV7-9 many NA CASTGTYEQYF TGTGCCTCTACAGGAACCTACGAGCAGTACTTC
20 TRBJ2-1 TRBV28 many TRBD2 CASTSIAGTSGSSSYNEQFF TGTGCCAGCACGTCTATAGCCGGGACTAGCGGGAGTTCGTCCTACAATGAGCAGTTCTTC
14 TRBJ2-3 TRBV12-3/TRBV12-4 many NA CASIILGIPDTQYF TGTGCCAGCATCATACTAGGAATTCCAGATACGCAGTATTTT
13 TRBJ1-6 TRBV6-2/TRBV6-3 NA NA CASSLGLHSPLHF TGTGCCAGCAGTCTGGGACTTCATTCACCCCTCCACTTT
15 TRBJ2-1 TRBV2 many TRBD2 CASRQAGGDYNEQFF TGTGCCAGCAGGCAGGCGGGAGGGGACTACAATGAGCAGTTCTTC
12 TRBJ1-1 TRBV6-1 many NA CASRGPNTEAFF TGTGCCAGCAGAGGCCCGAACACTGAAGCTTTCTTT
14 TRBJ2-1 TRBV10-3 many NA CAISESGLQNEQFF TGTGCCATCAGTGAGTCGGGACTGCAGAATGAGCAGTTCTTC
15 TRBJ2-2 TRBV19 NA NA CASSIAGGAVGELFF TGTGCCAGTAGTATAGCTGGGGGCGCAGTCGGGGAGCTGTTTTTT
14 TRBJ2-3 TRBV6-5 many NA CASSYSETGYTQYF TGTGCCAGCAGTTACTCAGAAACCGGCTATACGCAGTATTTT
15 TRBJ2-7 TRBV12-3/TRBV12-4 many TRBD1 CASSTGQGIFYEQYF TGTGCCAGCAGCACAGGACAGGGGATATTCTACGAGCAGTACTTC
16 TRBJ2-3 TRBV9 NA TRBD1 CASSASTGLKEDTQYF TGTGCCAGCAGCGCTTCGACAGGGTTAAAGGAAGATACGCAGTATTTT
14 TRBJ2-7 TRBV3-1 many NA CASSRGGETYEQYF TGTGCCAGCAGCCGAGGGGGGGAGACCTACGAGCAGTACTTC
16 TRBJ2-7 TRBV18 NA NA CASSPSYLGRNYEQYF TGTGCCAGCTCACCATCTTATCTCGGCCGAAACTACGAGCAGTACTTC
15 TRBJ2-2 TRBV2 many TRBD1 CASRRDRGITGELFF TGTGCCAGCAGGAGGGACAGGGGGATAACCGGGGAGCTGTTTTTT
14 TRBJ2-7 TRBV18 few NA CASSQSVQSVEQYF TGTGCCAGCTCACAGTCCGTACAGTCCGTCGAGCAGTACTTC
13 TRBJ2-2 TRBV15 few NA CATSRDRSGELFF TGTGCCACCAGCAGAGATCGTTCCGGGGAGCTGTTTTTT
11 TRBJ1-6 TRBV28 few NA CASSSGAPLHF TGTGCCAGCAGTTCAGGGGCACCCCTCCACTTT
17 TRBJ2-1 TRBV28 many NA CASSSPFGSPTYNEQFF TGTGCCAGCAGTTCCCCTTTCGGTAGCCCCACTTACAATGAGCAGTTCTTC
13 TRBJ1-1 TRBV29-1 NA TRBD1 CSVEGTGDRQAFF TGCAGCGTTGAGGGGACAGGGGACCGTCAAGCTTTCTTT
16 TRBJ2-5 TRBV7-2 few TRBD1 CASSDRTGKFQETQYF TGTGCCAGCAGCGATCGGACAGGGAAATTCCAAGAGACCCAGTACTTC
13 TRBJ1-2 TRBV5-1 many NA CASSSSGVHGYTF TGCGCCAGCAGCTCTAGCGGCGTTCATGGCTACACCTTC
18 TRBJ2-3 TRBV19 once TRBD2 CASSSWTGTSGSTDTQYF TGTGCCAGTAGTTCCTGGACCGGGACTAGCGGGAGTACAGATACGCAGTATTTT
13 TRBJ2-3 TRBV4-1 few NA CASSPELADTQYF TGCGCCAGCAGTCCGGAGCTAGCCGATACGCAGTATTTT
15 TRBJ2-7 TRBV10-3 NA NA CASSVASGTGNEQYF TGTGCCAGCAGTGTAGCTAGCGGGACAGGTAACGAGCAGTACTTC
15 TRBJ2-3 TRBV20-1 many NA CSASRMTGRTDTQYF TGCAGTGCTAGTCGGATGACGGGACGCACAGATACGCAGTATTTT
15 TRBJ2-7 TRBV12-3/TRBV12-4 many TRBD1 CASSLSGTATYEQYF TGTGCCAGCAGTTTATCCGGGACAGCCACCTACGAGCAGTACTTC
13 TRBJ2-5 TRBV2 many NA CASSPTLQETQYF TGTGCCAGCAGTCCCACCCTCCAAGAGACCCAGTACTTC
17 TRBJ2-3 TRBV3-1 many NA CASSQDLLATSTDTQYF TGTGCCAGCAGCCAAGATCTCCTAGCGACTAGCACAGATACGCAGTATTTT
16 TRBJ2-7 TRBV6-1 many TRBD1 CASSEVGTGTAYEQYF TGTGCCAGCAGTGAAGTGGGGACAGGAACCGCCTACGAGCAGTACTTC
15 TRBJ2-7 TRBV28 many NA CASSLWGQGRSEQYF TGTGCCAGCAGTTTATGGGGGCAGGGAAGAAGCGAGCAGTACTTC
14 TRBJ1-5 TRBV7-9 few TRBD1 CASSKTGYDQPQHF TGTGCCAGCAGTAAGACAGGGTACGATCAGCCCCAGCATTTT
15 TRBJ2-7 TRBV5-1 many NA CASSLALQISGEQYF TGCGCCAGCAGCTTGGCCTTACAGATCTCGGGGGAGCAGTACTTC
12 TRBJ1-1 TRBV11-2 NA NA CASSQDPTEAFF TGTGCCAGCAGCCAAGATCCCACTGAAGCTTTCTTT
14 TRBJ2-1 TRBV28 many TRBD2 CASSPGLAQNEQFF TGTGCCAGCAGTCCGGGACTAGCTCAGAATGAGCAGTTCTTC
16 TRBJ2-7 TRBV4-1 few NA CASSRGFLTLLDEQYF TGCGCCAGCAGCCGGGGATTCCTGACCTTACTAGACGAGCAGTACTTC
12 TRBJ2-7 TRBV25-1 NA NA CASSEPGREQYF TGTGCCAGCAGTGAACCAGGGCGCGAGCAGTACTTC
15 TRBJ2-6 TRBV28 few NA CASSGWSSGANVLTF TGTGCCAGCAGTGGCTGGAGCTCTGGGGCCAACGTCCTGACTTTC
14 TRBJ1-5 TRBV20-1 many NA CSATLPQRDQPQHF TGCAGTGCTACTCTTCCTCAGAGAGATCAGCCCCAGCATTTT
15 TRBJ2-5 TRBV28 many TRBD1 CASSPYYRGRETQYF TGTGCCAGCAGTCCCTATTACAGGGGGCGGGAGACCCAGTACTTC
16 TRBJ2-7 TRBV2 many TRBD2 CASSEEGSGRASGQYF TGTGCCAGCAGTGAAGAAGGAAGCGGGAGGGCCTCCGGGCAGTACTTC
18 TRBJ2-2 TRBV12-3/TRBV12-4 few TRBD1 CASSPMRTGTGVNGELFF TGTGCCAGCAGTCCTATGAGAACCGGGACAGGGGTTAACGGGGAGCTGTTTTTT